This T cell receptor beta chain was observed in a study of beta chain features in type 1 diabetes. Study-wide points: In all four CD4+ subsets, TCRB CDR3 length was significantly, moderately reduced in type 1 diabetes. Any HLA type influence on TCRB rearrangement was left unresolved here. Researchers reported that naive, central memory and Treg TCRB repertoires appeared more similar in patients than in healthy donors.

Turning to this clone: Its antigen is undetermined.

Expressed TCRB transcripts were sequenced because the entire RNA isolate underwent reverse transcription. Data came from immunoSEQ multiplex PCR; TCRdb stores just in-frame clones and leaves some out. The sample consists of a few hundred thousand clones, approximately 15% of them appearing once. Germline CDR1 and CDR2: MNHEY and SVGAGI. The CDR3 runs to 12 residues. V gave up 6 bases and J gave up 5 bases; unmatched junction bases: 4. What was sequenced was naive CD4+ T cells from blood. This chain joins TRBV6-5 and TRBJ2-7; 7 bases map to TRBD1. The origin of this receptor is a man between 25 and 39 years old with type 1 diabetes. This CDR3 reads CASSLQGNEQYF. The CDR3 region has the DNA TGTGCCAGCAGCTTACAGGGGAACGAGCAGTACTTC.